These T cell receptor beta chains were read from a single sample in a study of response to subunit inactivated influenza vaccine. MiXCR, applied by TCRdb to the RT-PCR reads, yields one record per CDR3 protein. This table has about 700,000 distinct CDR3 sequences, roughly 14% appearing once. The sample consisted of PBMCs from blood, taken 14 days before vaccination. These receptor sequences come from a man in his fifties who received an inactivated influenza vaccine. Both conserved end residues are part of each CDR3. The order of the fields is clone size, J gene, V gene, D gene, CDR3 DNA, CDR3 protein. D genes are given only for firm matches. A clone size is listed for some rows: how often the clone was seen (once, few, many), or a class if it is expanded.

many | TRBJ1-2 | TRBV4-1 | . | TGCGCCAGCAGCCCCTCAGGGAGTAACTATGGCTACACCTTC | CASSPSGSNYGYTF
few | TRBJ2-1 | TRBV6-1 | TRBD2 | TGTGCCAGCAGTGGACTAGCGGGAACCGGGGGCTCGGGGCAGTTCTTC | CASSGLAGTGGSGQFF
. | TRBJ2-3 | TRBV19 | . | TGTGCCAGTAGTATGCAAGTGAGCGGCACAGATACGCAGTATTTT | CASSMQVSGTDTQYF
many | TRBJ1-6 | TRBV5-4 | TRBD1 | TGTGCCAGCAGCTTGCGGGACAGGGGTAATTCACCCCTCCACTTT | CASSLRDRGNSPLHF
many | TRBJ1-5 | TRBV7-9 | . | TGTGCCAGCAGCACCCTAAATCAGCCCCAGCATTTT | CASSTLNQPQHF
few | TRBJ2-1 | TRBV10-3 | . | TGTGCCATCAGTGAGTCGGCTAATGAGCAGTTCTTC | CAISESANEQFF
few | TRBJ2-2 | TRBV5-1 | TRBD1 | TGCGCCAGCAGCTTGAGGGGGCATAGCGGGGAGCTGTTTTTT | CASSLRGHSGELFF
few | TRBJ1-3 | TRBV6-1 | TRBD1 | TGTGCCAGCAGTCCGACAGGGGGAAACACCATATATTTT | CASSPTGGNTIYF
many | TRBJ1-5 | TRBV2 | . | TGTGCCAGCAGTGAATGGCCGAATCAGCCCCAGCATTTT | CASSEWPNQPQHF
few | TRBJ2-7 | TRBV21-1 | . | TGTGCCAGCAGCAAAGTCTATGCGGGAGGGCCCTTGAACTTC | CASSKVYAGGPLNF
few | TRBJ2-7 | TRBV2 | TRBD1 | TGTGCCAGCACTGACAGGGGTTGGTACGAGCAGTACTTC | CASTDRGWYEQYF
few | TRBJ2-7 | TRBV7-2 | TRBD1 | TGTGCCAGCAGACGGACAGGGCGGTTCGAGCAGTACTTC | CASRRTGRFEQYF